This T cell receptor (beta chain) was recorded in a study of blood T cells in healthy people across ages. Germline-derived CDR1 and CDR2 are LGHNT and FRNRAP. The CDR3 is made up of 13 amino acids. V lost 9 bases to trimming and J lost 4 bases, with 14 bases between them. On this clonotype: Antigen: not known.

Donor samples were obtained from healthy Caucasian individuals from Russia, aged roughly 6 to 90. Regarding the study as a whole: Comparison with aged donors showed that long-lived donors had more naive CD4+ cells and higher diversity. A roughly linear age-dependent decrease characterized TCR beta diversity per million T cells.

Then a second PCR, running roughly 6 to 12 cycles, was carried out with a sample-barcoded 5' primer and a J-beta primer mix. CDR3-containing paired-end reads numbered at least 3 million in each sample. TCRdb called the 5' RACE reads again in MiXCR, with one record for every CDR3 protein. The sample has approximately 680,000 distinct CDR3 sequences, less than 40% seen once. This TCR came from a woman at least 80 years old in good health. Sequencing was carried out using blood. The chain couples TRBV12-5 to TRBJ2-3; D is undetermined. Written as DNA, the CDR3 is TGTGCTAGCGCCCTTGGGGAATCAGATACGCAGTATTTT. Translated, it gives CASALGESDTQYF.